Following are 26 T cell receptor beta chains from one sample sequenced in a study of T cell responses to AZD1222 COVID-19 vaccine. Only in-frame clones appear in the TCRdb table, and some are missing; sequencing was by immunoSEQ multiplex PCR. The sample has more than 90,000 clones; more than 75% are singletons. The source was peripheral blood, collected 28 days after the second AZD1222 dose. These receptors all come from an adult who received the AZD1222 COVID-19 vaccine.

The V call is TRBV28, the J call TRBJ2-7; the D gene is possibly TRBD1 (6 bases). Germline values: CDR1 MDHEN, CDR2 SYDVKM. There are 15 residues in the CDR3. Between the trimmed V and J ends, which lost 5 bases and 7 bases, there was a span of 21 bases. CDR3 coding DNA: TGTGCCAGCAGTCCCGCCTTCCGGGCTCAGGGGGAGCAGTACTTC. This codes for CASSPAFRAQGEQYF. The whole variable domain, filled in from reference TRBV28 and TRBJ2-7, reads DVKVTQSSRYLVKRTGEKVFLECVQDMDHENMFWYRQDPGLGLRLIYFSYDVKMKEKGDIPEGYSVSREKKERFSLILESASTNQTSMYLCASSPAFRAQGEQYFGPGTRLTVT.

This chain links TRBV19 with TRBJ1-5; 8 positions match TRBD1. Trimming took 5 bases from V and 6 from J; bases not matched to a gene: 9. The germline gives CDR1 LNHDA, CDR2 SQIVND (reference sequence). The CDR3 consists of 15 residues. The DNA of the CDR3 is TGTGCCAGTAGTCCTCAGGACAGGGCGATTCAGCCCCAGCATTTT. The encoded protein is CASSPQDRAIQPQHF.

The chain links TRBV18 to TRBJ2-6; D is uncertain. V lost 8 bases, J lost 0 bases, and 14 bases lay in between. This CDR3 region has 16 residues. Germline-derived CDR1 and CDR2 are KGHSH and LQKENI. The CDR3 region is CASPTVERSGANVLTF. DNA of the CDR3: TGTGCCAGCCCGACGGTAGAGCGCTCTGGGGCCAACGTCCTGACTTTC. The whole variable domain, remainder taken from reference TRBV18 and TRBJ2-6, is NAGVMQNPRHLVRRRGQEARLRCSPMKGHSHVYWYRQLPEEGLKFMVYLQKENIIDESGMPKERFSAEFPKEGPSILRIQQVVRGDSAAYFCASPTVERSGANVLTFGAGSRLTVL.

The gene calls are TRBV27 and TRBJ1-5; 8 bases map to TRBD1. The V and J ends lost 6 bases and 0 bases, in that order; junction bases with no gene match: 7. Germline V gene lookup returns CDR1 MNHEY and CDR2 SMNVEV (reference sequence). The CDR3 consists of 16 residues. CDR3 residues: CASRRDRGYSNQPQHF. The DNA of the CDR3 is TGTGCCAGCAGACGAGACAGGGGCTATAGCAATCAGCCCCAGCATTTT.

This chain links TRBV27 with TRBJ2-5; unclear D gene. Trimming stripped 8 bases from V and 5 bases from J, with 24 bases between. CDR3 length: 16 amino acids. Germline lookup yields CDR1 MNHEY and CDR2 SMNVEV (reference sequence). CDR3 DNA sequence: TGTGCCAGCCGATCCCTGGGGTGGGGTATTGTGGAGACCCAGTACTTC. As protein: CASRSLGWGIVETQYF.

V is TRBV28 and J is TRBJ2-5; a weak D match, TRBD2 (6 bases). V was cut by 2 bases and J by 4 bases, with 11 bases left in between. Germline loops: CDR1 MDHEN, CDR2 SYDVKM. This CDR3 is 14 amino acids long. CDR3 coding DNA: TGTGCCAGCAGTTTAGGGACTCGCCCAGAGACCCAGTACTTC. Amino acid sequence: CASSLGTRPETQYF.

The V gene is TRBV20-1, the J gene TRBJ2-1, with 8 bases that match TRBD2. Germline CDR1 and CDR2: DFQATT and SNEGSKA (reference sequence). The CDR3 extends over 15 amino acids. Trimming removed 3 bases from V and 0 bases from J; junction bases left unmatched: 4. For the CDR3, the DNA is TGCAGTGCTAGTGGGGGGACTAGCTCCTACAATGAGCAGTTCTTC. Translated: CSASGGTSSYNEQFF.

The J gene is TRBJ1-4, the V gene TRBV3-1 (or the pseudogene TRBV3-2); 10 nucleotides agree with TRBD1. The CDR3 loop spans 15 amino acids. In germline, CDR1 is LGHDT, CDR2 YNNKEL (reference sequence). Trimming cost V 4 bases and J 8 bases; bases outside gene matches: 7. CDR3 protein: CASSPRDRGSEKLFF. The DNA for the CDR3 is TGTGCCAGCAGCCCCCGGGACAGGGGTTCCGAAAAACTGTTTTTT.

The genes are TRBV4-1 and TRBJ2-6; tentatively, D is TRBD1 (6 bases). The germline V gene has CDR1 MGHRA and CDR2 YSYEKL. V shed 4 bases and J shed 1 base, with 11 bases lying between them. There are 16 residues in the CDR3. CDR3 in amino acids: CASSPYTGSGANVLTF. CDR3 DNA sequence: TGCGCCAGCAGCCCCTACACAGGGTCTGGGGCCAACGTCCTGACTTTC.

This clone was seen just once. This sequence joins TRBV2 and TRBJ2-7; D remains unclear. This CDR3 spans 11 amino acids. Trimming took 7 bases from V and 2 from J, leaving 6 bases between them. Germline V gene sequence: CDR1 SNHLY, CDR2 FYNNEI. The chain's CDR3 is CASKVTYEQYF. Here the CDR3 DNA reads TGTGCCAGCAAGGTTACCTACGAGCAGTACTTC.

This chain joins TRBV11-2 and TRBJ1-2; D not resolved. This CDR3 is 16 amino acids long. CDR1 is SGHAT and CDR2 is FQNNGV in the germline V gene. V dropped 7 bases and J dropped 8 bases, with 26 bases sitting between them. The DNA for the CDR3 is TGTGCCAGCACCCTTTTCTCTTTATTCGGGTTGGGGGGCTACACCTTC. It specifies CASTLFSLFGLGGYTF.

V and J are TRBV7-3 and TRBJ2-1; 8 bases align to TRBD2. This CDR3 is built from 16 residues. After removal of 5 bases from V and 3 bases from J, the junction contained 9 bases not matched to a gene. Germline V gives CDR1 SGHTA, CDR2 FQGTGA. This chain's CDR3 is CASSPTTSGIYNEQFF. CDR3 sequence (DNA): TGTGCCAGCAGCCCCACCACTAGCGGAATCTACAATGAGCAGTTCTTC.

This clone was observed once. The chain has TRBV3-1 (or the pseudogene TRBV3-2) and TRBJ2-1; TRBD1 might be the D (7 bases). Germline V gives CDR1 LGHDT, CDR2 YNNKEL (reference sequence). This CDR3 is 15 amino acids long. The V and J ends lost 1 base and 6 bases respectively, with 13 bases between them. The CDR3 bases are TGTGCCAGCAGCCAAGCAGGGGGACTCTTCAATGAGCAGTTCTTC. It yields the protein CASSQAGGLFNEQFF.

This chain connects TRBV28 to TRBJ1-1, with 7 bases fitting TRBD1. Per the germline V gene, CDR1 is MDHEN and CDR2 is SYDVKM. The CDR3 has 15 residues. With V trimmed by 5 bases and J by 4 bases, 10 bases remained unmatched. CDR3 coding DNA: TGTGCCAGCAGTCTCCCCCTGACAGGGCTCACTGAAGCTTTCTTT. Its protein product is CASSLPLTGLTEAFF.

The genes are TRBV27 and TRBJ2-7; 7 bases are a match to TRBD1. Trimming removed 5 bases from V and 0 bases from J; junction bases left unmatched: 7. CDR1 and CDR2 (germline): MNHEY, SMNVEV (reference sequence). The CDR3 totals 15 residues. CDR3 residues: CASSGTDSSSYEQYF. CDR3 bases: TGTGCCAGCAGTGGGACAGATTCAAGCTCCTACGAGCAGTACTTC.

The chain recombines TRBV28 with TRBJ1-5, with TRBD1 matching over 7 bases. Trimming took 7 bases from V and 0 from J; bases not matched to a gene: 9. Looked up from germline, CDR1 is MDHEN and CDR2 is SYDVKM. The CDR3 sequence is 16 residues long. Here the CDR3 DNA reads TGTGCCAGCATTCCCGACAGGGTAAATAGCAATCAGCCCCAGCATTTT. This codes for CASIPDRVNSNQPQHF.

This chain links TRBV5-1 with TRBJ2-1; possible D gene TRBD1, 6 bases. From germline, CDR1 is SGHRS and CDR2 YFSETQ. V lost 3 bases to trimming and J lost 3 bases, with 16 bases between them. This CDR3 region has 16 residues. The CDR3, as DNA: TGCGCCAGCAGCTGGAATAGGGGGACCCTCTACAATGAGCAGTTCTTC. As protein: CASSWNRGTLYNEQFF.

V usage is TRBV3-1 (or the pseudogene TRBV3-2) and J usage is TRBJ1-4; weak D call: TRBD1 (5 bases). Trimming left V 2 bases short and J 8 bases short, with 9 bases between. CDR1 is LGHDT and CDR2 is YNNKEL in the germline V gene (reference sequence). The CDR3 loop spans 13 amino acids. CDR3 sequence: CASSQRGGEKLFF. DNA of the CDR3: TGTGCCAGCAGCCAAAGGGGAGGAGAAAAACTGTTTTTT.

V usage is TRBV6-5 and J usage is TRBJ2-2; no reliable D call. This CDR3 region has 14 residues. Germline V gene lookup returns CDR1 MNHEY and CDR2 SVGAGI. V was pared by 2 bases and J by 4 bases, with 8 bases between. This chain's CDR3 is CASSYGRFTGELFF. CDR3 sequence (DNA): TGTGCCAGCAGTTACGGAAGGTTCACCGGGGAGCTGTTTTTT.

This chain connects TRBV7-8 to TRBJ2-7, with D perhaps assigned TRBD1 or TRBD2 (5 bases each). Trimming removed 7 bases at V and 1 base at J, with 11 bases between. Germline assignment: CDR1 SGHVS and CDR2 FQNEAQ. The CDR3 extends over 13 amino acids. DNA for the CDR3: TGTGCCAGCATCTCATGGGGGTCCTACGAGCAGTACTTC. Protein sequence: CASISWGSYEQYF.

The CDR3 DNA reads as TGTGCCAGCAGGGTACAACGTAACCGTAACTATGGCTACACCTTC. This codes for CASRVQRNRNYGYTF. This rearrangement joins TRBV6-5 to TRBJ1-2; D gene uncertain. The CDR3 has 15 amino acids. Germline V lookup: CDR1 MNHEY, CDR2 SVGAGI. Between the trimmed V and J ends, which lost 6 bases and 1 base, there was a span of 15 bases.

Here the CDR3 reads CASSLRPGQSGNTIYF. In nucleotides, the CDR3 is TGTGCCAGCAGTTTACGACCTGGACAGTCTGGAAACACCATATATTTT. V usage is TRBV28 and J usage is TRBJ1-3; tentative D call: TRBD1 (6 bases). V was trimmed by 2 bases and J by 1 base, leaving 12 bases between them. Germline loops: CDR1 MDHEN, CDR2 SYDVKM. CDR3 size: 16 residues.

This chain links TRBV19 with TRBJ1-5, with a weak D call TRBD1 (5 bases). Germline loops: CDR1 LNHDA, CDR2 SQIVND (reference sequence). CDR3 length: 17 residues. V was cut by 4 bases and J by 0 bases, with 16 bases left in between. CDR3 bases: TGTGCCAGTAGTACTACGTGGGACGTTGTTAGCAATCAGCCCCAGCATTTT. Encoded protein: CASSTTWDVVSNQPQHF.

This clone came up once. This sequence joins TRBV29-1 and TRBJ2-1; 10 bases align to TRBD2. Germline V gene data show CDR1 as SQVTM and CDR2 as ANQGSEA. V was clipped by 2 bases and J by 7 bases; unmatched bases: 5. This CDR3 region has 14 residues. The CDR3 sequence is CSVETSGKSNEQFF. The CDR3 coding sequence is TGCAGCGTTGAAACTAGCGGGAAATCGAATGAGCAGTTCTTC.

In this sample, this clone turned up once. Distinct nucleotide sequences in the sample also encode this CDR3. The chain links TRBV4-3 to TRBJ1-5, with D possibly being TRBD1 (6 bases). This CDR3 spans 15 amino acids. CDR1 and CDR2 from the germline V gene are LGHNA and YSLEER. Trimming left V 3 bases short and J 0 bases short, with 9 bases between. The CDR3 sequence is CASSQDRYSNQPQHF. DNA for the CDR3: TGCGCCAGCAGCCAGGACAGATATAGCAATCAGCCCCAGCATTTT.

This clone was detected once. The chain carries TRBV28 and TRBJ1-5; D remains unclear. The CDR3 is 15 residues long. The V gene lost 7 bases and the J gene lost 2 bases, with 15 bases spanning the gap. Germline-derived CDR1 and CDR2 are MDHEN and SYDVKM. CDR3 protein: CASTSEGFGNQPQHF. In nucleotides, the CDR3 is TGTGCCAGCACCTCGGAGGGTTTCGGCAATCAGCCCCAGCATTTT. The full variable domain, with the rest looked up from reference TRBV28 and TRBJ1-5, is DVKVTQSSRYLVKRTGEKVFLECVQDMDHENMFWYRQDPGLGLRLIYFSYDVKMKEKGDIPEGYSVSREKKERFSLILESASTNQTSMYLCASTSEGFGNQPQHFGDGTRLSIL.